This T cell receptor beta chain was obtained from a study of cytomegalovirus exposure and HLA in healthy donors. At the level of the study: HLA-typed donors were the source of tens of millions of unique TCRs, which an early data release held.

PCR used 60 Vbeta primers and 13 Jbeta primers. Assay: immunoSEQ multiplex PCR; the TCRdb copy retains only in-frame clones and omits some. The sample lists around 200,000 clones, around four fifths seen once, with roughly 1.5% in the top ten. Study observations and caveats: Across donors, sequencing depth was assumed by presence/absence analyses to be roughly uniform. In a later analysis, V- and J-gene trimming of beta chains associated with a DCLRE1C missense variant, replicated independently. Within a later analysis, the majority of CMV-associated TCR beta chains appeared HLA-restricted.

CDR3 length equals 18 residues. The trim removed 3 bases at V and 5 bases at J, leaving 16 bases unmatched. Per germline, CDR1 SGHRS and CDR2 YFSETQ. Regarding this clone: Its antigen is unidentified.

The sequencing input was PBMCs. The clonotype originates from a man aged 50-60 years in good health and CMV-seronegative. The genes are TRBV5-1 and TRBJ2-2; 7 nucleotides agree with TRBD2. The CDR3 sequence: CASSYIAGVSGRTGELFF. The CDR3 bases are TGCGCCAGCAGCTATATCGCGGGGGTCTCTGGTAGAACCGGGGAGCTGTTTTTT.